Here is one TCR beta chain with its context. Its recognized antigen is unknown. One base away there is no much larger clone; base qualities are not given. This specimen comes from a study of T cell changes during pregnancy in multiple sclerosis (dated by TCRdb to about 2019). Context from the whole study: The study looked at changes in the T cell repertoire across pregnancy in women with multiple sclerosis.

Relative to germline, V is missing 8 bases and J is missing 2 bases, with 6 bases of the junction outside any gene match. The CDR3 sequence holds 13 residues, the cysteine and phenylalanine included. Only the CDR3 part of the read is kept: 39 bases, read in frame from the first base. Based on the germline V gene, the CDR1 and CDR2 sequences are MGHDK and SYGVNS. The receptor library was made with the immunoSEQ multiplex PCR assay. In its TCRdb copy, this immuneACCESS table keeps in-frame sequences only and misses some clones. Where compared with another copy, unresolved V genes explain less than half of these, and the others have no known cause. In all, the sample holds around 49,000 clones, and 92% of those were seen once. The leading ten clones occupy 0.61% of the sample.

This material consisted of CD4+ T cells from peripheral blood mononuclear cells, taken after pregnancy. The V and J segments used are TRBV25-1 and TRBJ2-7, and TRBD1 matches 7 of the central bases. This clonotype originated in a female donor in good health, enrolled as a control in a pregnancy study. Here the CDR3 is given as CASQGQTTYEQYF. The DNA sequence follows: TGTGCCAGCCAGGGACAGACGACCTACGAGCAGTACTTC.